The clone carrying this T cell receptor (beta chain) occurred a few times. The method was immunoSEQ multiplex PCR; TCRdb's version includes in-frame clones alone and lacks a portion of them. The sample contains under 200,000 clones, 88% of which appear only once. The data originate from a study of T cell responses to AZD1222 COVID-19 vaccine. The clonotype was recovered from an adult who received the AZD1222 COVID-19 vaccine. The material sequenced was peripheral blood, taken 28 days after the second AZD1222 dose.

The CDR3 DNA reads TGTGCCAGCAGCCAAGACAGAGGGCTAGCGGAAGTCTACGAGCAGTACTTC. Translation gives CASSQDRGLAEVYEQYF. The genes are TRBV14 and TRBJ2-7; 7 bases are a match to TRBD2. The CDR3 has 17 residues. Germline V gives CDR1 SGHDN, CDR2 FVKESK. The V segment lost 0 bases and the J segment 3 bases; nucleotides outside the gene matches: 11.